This passage covers 10 T cell receptor beta chains from one sample sequenced in a study of T cell repertoires in cytomegalovirus infection. TCRdb independently ran MiXCR on the reads; one entry per CDR3 protein. The sample contains 65,000 to 90,000 distinct CDR3 sequences, 4% of which appear only once. The source material was PBMCs. Every receptor here comes from a human donor in good health (CMV status not recorded). Some clones in this sample may be carry-over from other donors' samples.

A few counts support this clonotype. The chain couples TRBV9 to TRBJ2-1; 10 bases agree with TRBD2. CDR1 SGDLS and CDR2 YYNGEE come from the germline V gene. Germline trimming cut 2 bases from V and 6 bases from J; bases unmatched to any gene: 8. The CDR3 runs 16 residues. This CDR3 is CASSVGPGLATNEQFF. For the CDR3, the DNA is TGTGCCAGCAGCGTGGGACCGGGACTAGCGACCAATGAGCAGTTCTTC.

This clonotype has a count of ten or more. The chain joins TRBV7-9 to TRBJ1-2; D is undetermined. CDR3 length: 12 residues. V lost 7 bases to trimming and J lost 6 bases, with 12 bases between them. Germline assignment: CDR1 SEHNR and CDR2 FQNEAQ (reference sequence). The CDR3 loop reads CASTPLSHGYTF. CDR3 in DNA: TGTGCCAGCACCCCACTCTCCCATGGCTACACCTTC.

This clonotype appeared many times. The chain links TRBV7-7 to TRBJ2-1; perhaps D is TRBD1 or TRBD2 (6 bases each). Trimming pared 5 bases from V and 4 bases from J, leaving 15 bases between. The CDR3 runs 15 residues. Germline-derived CDR1 and CDR2 are SSHAT and FNYEAQ (reference sequence). DNA for the CDR3: TGTGCCAGCAGCCGCGGGACAAGCTCGTACAATGAGCAGTTCTTC. This sequence encodes CASSRGTSSYNEQFF. The full variable domain, with the rest looked up from reference TRBV7-7 and TRBJ2-1, is GAGVSQSPRYKVTKRGQDVTLRCDPISSHATLYWYQQALGQGPEFLTYFNYEAQPDKSGLPSDRFSAERPEGSISTLTIQRTEQRDSAMYRCASSRGTSSYNEQFFGPGTRLTVL.

At least ten counts were recorded for this clonotype. The V gene is TRBV6-9, the J gene TRBJ1-3; maybe TRBD1 (5 bases). This CDR3 region has 16 residues. Trimming stripped 8 bases from V and 0 bases from J, with 17 bases between. Germline V lookup: CDR1 MNHGY, CDR2 SVAAGI. In DNA form, the CDR3 reads TGTGCCAGCCGGAAAGGGGAGTCGAGCTCTGGAAACACCATATATTTT. Its protein is CASRKGESSSGNTIYF.

In this sample, this clonotype turned up many times. This chain connects TRBV7-6 to TRBJ2-5, with D possibly TRBD1 on 5 matching bases. This CDR3 region has 14 residues. The germline V gene has CDR1 SGHVS and CDR2 FNYEAQ. V was shortened by 6 bases and J by 5 bases, with 16 bases between the two germline ends. The CDR3 sequence: CASSLTGKGETQYF. In nucleotides, the CDR3 is TGTGCCAGCAGTCTCACAGGAAAAGGGGAGACCCAGTACTTC.

There are many counts of this clonotype. The rearrangement joins TRBV28 to TRBJ1-2; D not certain. Germline V lookup: CDR1 MDHEN, CDR2 SYDVKM. V lost 1 base and J 5 bases, leaving 5 bases between the germline ends. CDR3 length equals 12 residues. The CDR3 spells CASSLYLYGYTF. For the CDR3, the DNA is TGTGCCAGCAGTTTATACCTTTATGGCTACACCTTC.

This clonotype was seen ten or more times. The J gene is TRBJ2-3, the V gene TRBV7-2; unclear D gene. Trimming took off 3 bases at V and 3 bases at J, with 7 bases between the two ends. Per germline, CDR1 SGHTA and CDR2 FQGNSA. The CDR3 has 13 amino acids. The CDR3 DNA reads as TGTGCCAGCAGCTTCCCAGCGACAGATACGCAGTATTTT. It translates to CASSFPATDTQYF.

This clonotype has ten or more counts. V and J are TRBV7-8 and TRBJ1-1; D is ambiguous. Trimming cost V 1 base and J 5 bases, with 5 bases left between them. The CDR3 runs to 12 residues. Germline CDR1 is SGHVS and CDR2 is FQNEAQ. The CDR3 DNA follows: TGTGCCAGCAGCTTAGGGTTTACTGAAGCTTTCTTT. This sequence encodes CASSLGFTEAFF. Filled out from reference TRBV7-8 and TRBJ1-1, the complete variable domain reads GAGVSQSPRYKVAKRGQDVALRCDPISGHVSLFWYQQALGQGPEFLTYFQNEAQLDKSGLPSDRFFAERPEGSVSTLKIQRTQQEDSAVYLCASSLGFTEAFFGQGTRLTVV.

This clonotype has a count of ten or more. CDR3 amino acids: CASSPEGDYGYTF. DNA for the CDR3: TGTGCCAGCTCACCAGAGGGGGACTATGGCTACACCTTC. The gene calls are TRBV18 and TRBJ1-2; a possible D gene is TRBD1 (6 bases). Trimming removed 2 bases from V and 3 bases from J, with 7 bases in between. Germline-derived CDR1 and CDR2 are KGHSH and LQKENI. CDR3 length equals 13 residues.

This clonotype has a count of ten or more. The rearrangement links TRBV29-1 to TRBJ2-1; D call uncertain. Per germline, CDR1 SQVTM and CDR2 ANQGSEA. V lost 8 bases to trimming and J lost 0 bases, with 11 bases between them. CDR3 length: 13 amino acids. The CDR3 nucleotides read TGCAGCTCCCACGGTAACTCCTACAATGAGCAGTTCTTC. This sequence encodes CSSHGNSYNEQFF.